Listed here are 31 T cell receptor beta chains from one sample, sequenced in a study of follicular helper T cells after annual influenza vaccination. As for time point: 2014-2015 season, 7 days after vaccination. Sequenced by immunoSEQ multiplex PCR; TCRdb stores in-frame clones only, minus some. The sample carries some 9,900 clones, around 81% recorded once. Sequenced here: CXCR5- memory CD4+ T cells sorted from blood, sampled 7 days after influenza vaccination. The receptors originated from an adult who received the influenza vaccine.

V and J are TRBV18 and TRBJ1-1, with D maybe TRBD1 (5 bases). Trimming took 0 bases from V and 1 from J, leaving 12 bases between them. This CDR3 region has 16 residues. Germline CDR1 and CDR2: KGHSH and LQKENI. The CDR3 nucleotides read TGTGCCAGCTCACCACCAAAGGGGACGGGGAACACTGAAGCTTTCTTT. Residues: CASSPPKGTGNTEAFF.

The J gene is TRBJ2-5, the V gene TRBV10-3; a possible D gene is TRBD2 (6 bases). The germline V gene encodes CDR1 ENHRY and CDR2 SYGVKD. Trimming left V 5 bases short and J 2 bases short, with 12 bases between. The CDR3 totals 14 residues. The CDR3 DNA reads TGTGCCATCAGTCGGGGGAGTGAGCAAGAGACCCAGTACTTC. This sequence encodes CAISRGSEQETQYF.

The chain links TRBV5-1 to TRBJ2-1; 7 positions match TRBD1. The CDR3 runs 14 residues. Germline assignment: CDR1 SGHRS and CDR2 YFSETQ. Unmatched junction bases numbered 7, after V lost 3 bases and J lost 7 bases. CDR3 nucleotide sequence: TGCGCCAGCAGCTCCCGGGACAGCACGAATGAGCAGTTCTTC. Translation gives CASSSRDSTNEQFF.

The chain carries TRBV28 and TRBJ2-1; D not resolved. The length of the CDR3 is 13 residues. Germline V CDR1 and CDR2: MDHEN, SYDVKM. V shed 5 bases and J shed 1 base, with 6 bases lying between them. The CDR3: CASSGDSYNEQFF. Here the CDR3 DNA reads TGTGCCAGCAGTGGGGATTCCTACAATGAGCAGTTCTTC.

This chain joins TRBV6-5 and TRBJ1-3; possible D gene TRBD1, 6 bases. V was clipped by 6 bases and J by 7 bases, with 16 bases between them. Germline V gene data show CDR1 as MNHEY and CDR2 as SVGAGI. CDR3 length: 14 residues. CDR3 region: CASSLDRFFNTIYF. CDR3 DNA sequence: TGTGCCAGCAGCCTTGACAGGTTTTTTAACACCATATATTTT.

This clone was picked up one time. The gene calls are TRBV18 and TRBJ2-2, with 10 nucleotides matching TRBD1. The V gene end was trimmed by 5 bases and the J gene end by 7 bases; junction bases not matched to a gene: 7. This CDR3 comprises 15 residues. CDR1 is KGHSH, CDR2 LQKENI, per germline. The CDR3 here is CASSSTGGSVGELFF. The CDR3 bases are TGTGCCAGCTCATCGACAGGGGGCAGCGTCGGGGAGCTGTTTTTT.

CDR3 loop: CASRTRGLAGGSTGELFF. In nucleotides, the CDR3 is TGTGCCAGCAGGACTCGCGGACTAGCGGGGGGTTCGACCGGGGAGCTGTTTTTT. The chain joins TRBV5-8 to TRBJ2-2, with TRBD2 identical over 14 bases. There are 18 residues in the CDR3. Trimming cost V 5 bases and J 5 bases; bases outside gene matches: 11. CDR1 SGHTS and CDR2 YDEGEE come from the germline V gene.

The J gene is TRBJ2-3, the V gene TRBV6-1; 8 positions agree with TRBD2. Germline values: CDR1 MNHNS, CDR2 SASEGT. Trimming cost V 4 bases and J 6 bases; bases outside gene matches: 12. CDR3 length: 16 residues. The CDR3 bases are TGTGCCAGCAGTGCCCGGGGGGGGGCCTTCACCGATACGCAGTATTTT. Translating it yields CASSARGGAFTDTQYF.

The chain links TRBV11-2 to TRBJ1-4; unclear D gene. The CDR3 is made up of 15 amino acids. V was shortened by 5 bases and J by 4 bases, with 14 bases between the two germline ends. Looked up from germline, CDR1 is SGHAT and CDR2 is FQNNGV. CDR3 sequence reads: CASSPDGQNNEKLFF. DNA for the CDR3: TGTGCCAGCAGCCCAGATGGCCAAAATAATGAAAAACTGTTTTTT.

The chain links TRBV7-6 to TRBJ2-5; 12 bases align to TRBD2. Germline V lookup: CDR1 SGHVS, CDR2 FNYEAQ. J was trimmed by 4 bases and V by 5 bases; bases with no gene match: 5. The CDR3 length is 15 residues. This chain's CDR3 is CASSQQTSGRETQYF. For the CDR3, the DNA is TGTGCCAGCAGCCAGCAGACTAGCGGGAGAGAGACCCAGTACTTC.

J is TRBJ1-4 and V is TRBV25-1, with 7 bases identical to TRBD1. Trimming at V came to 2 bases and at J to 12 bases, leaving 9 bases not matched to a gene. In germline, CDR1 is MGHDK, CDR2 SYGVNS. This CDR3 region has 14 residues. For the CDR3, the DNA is TGTGCCAGCAGTGAAACCGGGTCCAGGGGGGAACTGTTTTTT. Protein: CASSETGSRGELFF. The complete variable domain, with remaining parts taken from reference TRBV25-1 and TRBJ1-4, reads EADIYQTPRYLVIGTGKKITLECSQTMGHDKMYWYQQDPGMELHLIHYSYGVNSTEKGDLSSESTVSRIRTEHFPLTLESARPSHTSQYLCASSETGSRGELFFGSGTQLSVL.

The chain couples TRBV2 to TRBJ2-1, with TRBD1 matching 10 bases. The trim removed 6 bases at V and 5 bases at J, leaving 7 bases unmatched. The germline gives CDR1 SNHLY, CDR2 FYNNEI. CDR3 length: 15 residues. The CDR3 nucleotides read TGTGCCAGCAGAGCGCGACAGGGGGCAAACAATGAGCAGTTCTTC. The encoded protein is CASRARQGANNEQFF.

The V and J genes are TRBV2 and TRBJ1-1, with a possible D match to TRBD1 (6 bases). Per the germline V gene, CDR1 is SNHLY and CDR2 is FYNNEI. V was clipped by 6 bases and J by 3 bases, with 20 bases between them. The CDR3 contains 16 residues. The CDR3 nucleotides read TGTGCCAGCAGGGCTAAACAGGGAGTTGGCCACACTGAAGCTTTCTTT. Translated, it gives CASRAKQGVGHTEAFF.

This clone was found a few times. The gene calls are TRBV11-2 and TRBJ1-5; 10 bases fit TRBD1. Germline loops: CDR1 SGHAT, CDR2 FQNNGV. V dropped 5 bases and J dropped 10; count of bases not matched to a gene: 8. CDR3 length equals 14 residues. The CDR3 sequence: CASSLDRGRGPQHF. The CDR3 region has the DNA TGTGCCAGCAGCCTGGACAGGGGGAGAGGACCCCAGCATTTT.

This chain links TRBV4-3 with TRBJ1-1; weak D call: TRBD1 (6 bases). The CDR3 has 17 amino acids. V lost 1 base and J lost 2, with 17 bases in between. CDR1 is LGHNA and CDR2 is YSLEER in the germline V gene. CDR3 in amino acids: CASSQVEGGSRNTEAFF. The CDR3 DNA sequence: TGCGCCAGCAGCCAAGTCGAGGGGGGCAGTCGTAACACTGAAGCTTTCTTT.

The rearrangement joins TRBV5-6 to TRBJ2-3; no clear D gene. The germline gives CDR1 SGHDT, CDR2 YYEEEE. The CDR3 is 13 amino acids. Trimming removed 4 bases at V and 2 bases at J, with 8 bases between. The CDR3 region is CASSRRVTDTQYF. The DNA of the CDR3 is TGTGCCAGCAGCCGAAGGGTCACAGATACGCAGTATTTT.

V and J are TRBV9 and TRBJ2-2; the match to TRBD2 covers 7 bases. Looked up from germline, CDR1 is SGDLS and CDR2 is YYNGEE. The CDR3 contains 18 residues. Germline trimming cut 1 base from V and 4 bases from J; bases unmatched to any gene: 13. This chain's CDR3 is CASSVRESRGRATGELFF. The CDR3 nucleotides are TGTGCCAGCAGCGTACGCGAGTCCCGCGGGAGAGCCACCGGGGAGCTGTTTTTT.

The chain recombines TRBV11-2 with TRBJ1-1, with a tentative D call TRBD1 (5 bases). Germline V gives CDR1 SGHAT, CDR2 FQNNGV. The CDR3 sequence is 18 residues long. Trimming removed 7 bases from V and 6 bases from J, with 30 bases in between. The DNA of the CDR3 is TGTGCCAGCATCAAAAGACCGGGGGTCCCAAACCCTCCCCCTGAAGCTTTCTTT. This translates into CASIKRPGVPNPPPEAFF. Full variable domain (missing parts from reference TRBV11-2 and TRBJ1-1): EAGVAQSPRYKIIEKRQSVAFWCNPISGHATLYWYQQILGQGPKLLIQFQNNGVVDDSQLPKDRFSAERLKGVDSTLKIQPAKLEDSAVYLCASIKRPGVPNPPPEAFFGQGTRLTVV.

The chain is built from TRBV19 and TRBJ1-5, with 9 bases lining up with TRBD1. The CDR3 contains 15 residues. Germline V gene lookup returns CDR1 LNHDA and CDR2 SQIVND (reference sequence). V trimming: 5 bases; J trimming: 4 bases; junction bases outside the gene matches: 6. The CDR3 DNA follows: TGTGCCAGTAGTCTCGCGACAGGGGGGAATCAGCCCCAGCATTTT. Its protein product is CASSLATGGNQPQHF.

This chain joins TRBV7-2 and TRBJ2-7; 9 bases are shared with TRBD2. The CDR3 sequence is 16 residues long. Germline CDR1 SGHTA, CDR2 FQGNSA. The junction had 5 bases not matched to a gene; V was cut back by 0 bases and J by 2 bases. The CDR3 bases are TGTGCCAGCAGCTTAGCGACGTCTAGCGGGACCTACGAGCAGTACTTC. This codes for CASSLATSSGTYEQYF. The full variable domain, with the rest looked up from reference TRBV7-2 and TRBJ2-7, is GAGVSQSPSNKVTEKGKDVELRCDPISGHTALYWYRQSLGQGLEFLIYFQGNSAPDKSGLPSDRFSAERTGGSVSTLTIQRTQQEDSAVYLCASSLATSSGTYEQYFGPGTRLTVT.

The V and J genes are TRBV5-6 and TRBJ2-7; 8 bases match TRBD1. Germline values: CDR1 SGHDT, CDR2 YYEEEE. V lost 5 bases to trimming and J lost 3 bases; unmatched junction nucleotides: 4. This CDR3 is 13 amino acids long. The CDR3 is CASRRQGYYEQYF. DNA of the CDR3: TGTGCCAGCAGACGACAGGGGTACTACGAGCAGTACTTC.

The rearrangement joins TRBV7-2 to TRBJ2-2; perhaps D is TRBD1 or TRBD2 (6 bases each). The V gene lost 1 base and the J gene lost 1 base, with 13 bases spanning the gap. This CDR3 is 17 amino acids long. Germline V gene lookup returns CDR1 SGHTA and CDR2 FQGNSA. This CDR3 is CASSLGGAHRNTGELFF. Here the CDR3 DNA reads TGTGCCAGCAGCTTAGGGGGGGCGCATAGGAACACCGGGGAGCTGTTTTTT.

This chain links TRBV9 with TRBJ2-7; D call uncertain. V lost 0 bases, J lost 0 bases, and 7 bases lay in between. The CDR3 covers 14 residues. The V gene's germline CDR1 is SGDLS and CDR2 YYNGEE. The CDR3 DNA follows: TGTGCCAGCAGCGTAGCTATTTTCTCCTACGAGCAGTACTTC. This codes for CASSVAIFSYEQYF.

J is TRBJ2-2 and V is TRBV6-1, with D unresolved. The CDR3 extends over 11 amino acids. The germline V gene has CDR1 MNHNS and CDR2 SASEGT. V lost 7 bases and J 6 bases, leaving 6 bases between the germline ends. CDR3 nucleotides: TGTGCCAGCAACTTGGCCGGGGAGCTGTTTTTT. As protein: CASNLAGELFF.

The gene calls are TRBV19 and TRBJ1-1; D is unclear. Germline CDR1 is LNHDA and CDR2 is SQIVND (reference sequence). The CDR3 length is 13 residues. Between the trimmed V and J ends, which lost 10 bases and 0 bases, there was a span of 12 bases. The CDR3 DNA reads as TGTGCCACCGGTAAAACACTGAACACTGAAGCTTTCTTT. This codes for CATGKTLNTEAFF.

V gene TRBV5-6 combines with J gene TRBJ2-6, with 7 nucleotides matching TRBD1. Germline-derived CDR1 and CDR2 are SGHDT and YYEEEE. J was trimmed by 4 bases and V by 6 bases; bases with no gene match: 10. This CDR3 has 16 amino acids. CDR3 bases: TGTGCCAGCACTCGAAGACAGGGTCCCGGGGCCAACGTCCTGACTTTC. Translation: CASTRRQGPGANVLTF.

The DNA of the CDR3 is TGTGCCAGCTCACCCTATCCGACTAGCGCGGGCGAGCAGTACTTC. It translates to CASSPYPTSAGEQYF. This rearrangement joins TRBV18 to TRBJ2-7; TRBD2 matches at 8 bases. V gave up 3 bases and J gave up 6 bases; unmatched junction bases: 10. The CDR3 contains 15 residues. Germline V CDR1 and CDR2: KGHSH, LQKENI.

The CDR3 loop is CASSEGGTGAYEQYF. The CDR3 nucleotides read TGTGCCAGCAGTGAAGGAGGGACAGGGGCCTACGAGCAGTACTTC. The J gene is TRBJ2-7, the V gene TRBV6-1; TRBD1 matches 10 bases. The CDR3 length is 15 residues. From germline, CDR1 is MNHNS and CDR2 SASEGT. J was trimmed by 2 bases and V by 1 base; bases with no gene match: 2.

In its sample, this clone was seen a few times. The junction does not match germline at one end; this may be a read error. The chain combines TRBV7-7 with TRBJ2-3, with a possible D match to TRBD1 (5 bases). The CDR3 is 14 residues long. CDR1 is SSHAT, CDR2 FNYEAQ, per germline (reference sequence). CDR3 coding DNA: TGTGCTAGCAGCTTAGCTGCAGGGTTGGATACGCAGTATTTT. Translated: CASSLAAGLDTQYF.

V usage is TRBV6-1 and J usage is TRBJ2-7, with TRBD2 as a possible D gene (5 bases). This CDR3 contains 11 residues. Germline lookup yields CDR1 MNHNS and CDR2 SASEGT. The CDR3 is CTTGISYEQYF. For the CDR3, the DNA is TGTACTACGGGAATCTCCTACGAGCAGTACTTC.

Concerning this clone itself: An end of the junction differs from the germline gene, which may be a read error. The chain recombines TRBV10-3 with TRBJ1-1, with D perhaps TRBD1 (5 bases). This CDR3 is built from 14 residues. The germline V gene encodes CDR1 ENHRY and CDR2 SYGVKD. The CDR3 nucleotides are TGTGCCATCAATGAGGCAGGGCTGAACACTGAAGCTTTCTTT. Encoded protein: CAINEAGLNTEAFF.